This is a list of T cell receptor beta chains from one sample in a study of shared clonotypes between healthy human individuals. TCRdb's table, derived via immunoSEQ multiplex PCR, lists solely in-frame clones and lacks some. Here the sample spans about 700,000 clones, approximately 74% being singletons. Sequencing input: memory CD4+ T cells sorted from blood. The receptors were gathered from a woman aged 25 to 39 in good health. Each CDR3 is given with its conserved first and last residue. The D gene is left open where the match is weak. The listing skips clone size in some rows; elsewhere it reads once, few, many or a size class.

v_call,clone_size,j_call,d_call,cdr3_nt,cdr3_aa
TRBV29-1,-,TRBJ2-1,TRBD1,TGCAGCGCTGGGACAGGGCCCTACAATGAGCAGTTCTTC,CSAGTGPYNEQFF
TRBV28,few,TRBJ1-1,TRBD1,TGTGCCAGCAGTTTCCACACAGGGGGCATCACTGAAGCTTTCTTT,CASSFHTGGITEAFF
TRBV5-4,-,TRBJ1-1,-,TGTGCCAGCAGCCTTCCGTTGAGTAGTGAAGCTTTCTTT,CASSLPLSSEAFF
TRBV4-1,-,TRBJ2-5,TRBD2,TGCGCCAGCAGCCAAGGGACTAGGGAGACCCAGTACTTC,CASSQGTRETQYF
TRBV5-4,-,TRBJ2-1,-,TGTGCCAGCAGCTTGGGGCAGGGCCAATACAATGAGCAGTTCTTC,CASSLGQGQYNEQFF
TRBV18,-,TRBJ1-2,-,TGTGCCAGCTCACCAGCCAGCGCTAACTATGGCTACACCTTC,CASSPASANYGYTF
TRBV12-5,-,TRBJ2-3,-,TGTGCTAGTGGTTTGGCACTGGGCCAGAGTACAGATACGCAGTATTTT,CASGLALGQSTDTQYF
TRBV9,-,TRBJ2-5,-,TGTGCCAGCAGCCCCGGACCCTTTGAGACCCAGTACTTC,CASSPGPFETQYF
TRBV27,many,TRBJ2-1,TRBD2,TGTGCCAGCAGTTTAGAAGCGGGGTACAATGAGCAGTTCTTC,CASSLEAGYNEQFF
TRBV28,-,TRBJ1-1,-,TGTGCCAGCAGTTCAGGGGCTGCGAACACTGAAGCTTTCTTT,CASSSGAANTEAFF
TRBV12-5,-,TRBJ2-1,TRBD2,TGTGCTAGTGGTTTCTCTAGCGGGGTGGGCTCTGAGCAGTTCTTC,CASGFSSGVGSEQFF
TRBV11-2,-,TRBJ1-3,TRBD1,TGTGCCAGCAGCCACTACAGGGGGTCGACTGGAAACACCATATATTTT,CASSHYRGSTGNTIYF
TRBV28,-,TRBJ2-3,TRBD2,TGTGCCAGCAGTACCTTGGACGCGGGAGGGCCCCCAGATACGCAGTATTTT,CASSTLDAGGPPDTQYF
TRBV27,-,TRBJ2-2,TRBD2,TGTGCCAGCAGTTTATCGGGGGGGAGAGGGCGGACCGGGGAGCTGTTTTTT,CASSLSGGRGRTGELFF
TRBV7-9,-,TRBJ2-7,-,TGTGCCAGCAGCTCAACAGGGGACTACTATTCCTACGAGCAGTACTTC,CASSSTGDYYSYEQYF
TRBV2,-,TRBJ2-5,-,TGTGCCAGCAAGAGGGGGGAAGAGACCCAGTACTTC,CASKRGEETQYF
TRBV10-3,many,TRBJ1-2,-,TGTGCCATCAGTGATCAAGGGATTTATGGCTACACCTTC,CAISDQGIYGYTF
TRBV11-2,-,TRBJ2-1,TRBD2,TGTGCCAGCAGCTTCGCGCTCGGGACTAGCGGGAATTCCAATGAGCAGTTCTTC,CASSFALGTSGNSNEQFF
TRBV5-1,once,TRBJ2-5,-,TGCGCCAGCAGCTTGGTCGGGCAGGAAGAGACCCAGTACTTC,CASSLVGQEETQYF
TRBV9,-,TRBJ1-1,TRBD1,TGTGCCAGCAGCCCCCGGGACAGGGCTGAAGCTTTCTTT,CASSPRDRAEAFF
TRBV7-9,few,TRBJ1-2,-,TGTGCCAGCGAAGGAGGCGTAGACTATGGCTACACCTTC,CASEGGVDYGYTF
TRBV7-8,-,TRBJ2-1,TRBD2,TGTGCCAGCAGCTTATGGGCTAGCGGGAGCGGTGGTGAGCAGTTCTTC,CASSLWASGSGGEQFF
TRBV28,-,TRBJ1-3,-,TGTGCCAGCAGTTTAAGGCCTCGCTCTGGAAACACCATATATTTT,CASSLRPRSGNTIYF
TRBV28,-,TRBJ1-5,-,TGTGCCAGCAGTTTATCATCCGGGGGCGGCAATCAGCCCCAGCATTTT,CASSLSSGGGNQPQHF
TRBV5-1,-,TRBJ2-3,TRBD2,TGCGCCAGCAGCGGCGGGAGGGCCGGGGATACGCAGTATTTT,CASSGGRAGDTQYF
TRBV4-2,-,TRBJ1-2,TRBD1,TGTGCCAGCAGCCAAGGTCGGGACAGGGTTGGCTACACCTTC,CASSQGRDRVGYTF
TRBV5-6,once,TRBJ2-7,-,TGTGCCAGCAGCTTGGGCGGGTATCCCGGACAGAGCTCCTACGAGCAGTACTTC,CASSLGGYPGQSSYEQYF
TRBV2,few,TRBJ1-2,-,TGTGCCAGCAGTGCAAGGGTGGATGGCTATGGCTACACCTTC,CASSARVDGYGYTF
TRBV6-5,-,TRBJ2-7,TRBD1,TGTGCCAGCAGCTGGGACAGGGAGGGCGAGCAGTACTTC,CASSWDREGEQYF
TRBV2,-,TRBJ1-5,-,TGTGCCAGCAGTGAGTGGGAGGGGAGTAACAATGAGCCCCAGCATTTT,CASSEWEGSNNEPQHF
TRBV28,-,TRBJ2-7,TRBD2,TGTGCCAGCAGTTTTGGCGGGAGTTACTACGAGCAGTACTTC,CASSFGGSYYEQYF
TRBV27,once,TRBJ1-1,TRBD1,TGTGCCAGCAGTTCCGACAGGGGAATAGCTGAAGCTTTCTTT,CASSSDRGIAEAFF
TRBV4-1,few,TRBJ2-7,TRBD2,TGCGCCAGCAGCCATACTAGCGGGAGTAACGAGCAGTACTTC,CASSHTSGSNEQYF
TRBV19,-,TRBJ2-3,-,TGTGCCAGTACCTTAAAACCCGCCCGGAACACAGATACGCAGTATTTT,CASTLKPARNTDTQYF
TRBV7-2,-,TRBJ2-5,TRBD2,TGTGCCAGCAGCTTAAGGACTAGCAGAGAGACCCAGTACTTC,CASSLRTSRETQYF